This T cell receptor (beta chain) appears in the sequencing data of a study of CD8 T cells in Susac syndrome. Sequencing of TCR beta was performed on blood CD8+ and CD4+ T cells. After extraction with the RNeasy kit, roughly 0.5 to 1 ug of the RNA was reverse transcribed using random hexamers. One entry per CDR3 protein results from TCRdb running MiXCR on the immunoSEQ multiplex PCR reads. The sample lists fewer than 200,000 distinct CDR3 sequences, about 95% occurring once. CDR3 length equals 12 residues. The V segment lost 8 bases and the J segment 13 bases; nucleotides outside the gene matches: 7. Germline assignment: CDR1 SGHNT and CDR2 YENEEA.

The V gene is TRBV11-3, the J gene TRBJ2-1; 11 bases line up with TRBD2. The specimen was CD4+ T cells from PBMCs. The clonotype comes from a human donor in good health. The CDR3 region is CASGGTSGNQFF. Here the CDR3 DNA reads TGTGCCAGCGGGGGGACTAGCGGTAACCAGTTCTTC.